The 22 T cell receptor beta chains below all came from one sample that was sequenced in a study of siplizumab effects on memory and regulatory T cells. The data were produced by immunoSEQ multiplex PCR, yet TCRdb's version contains in-frame clones alone and is incomplete. The table records under 130,000 clones, approximately 94% of them present only once. Sequencing was performed on CD4+ T cells sorted from blood. These receptors came from a human donor in good health.

In DNA form, the CDR3 reads TGTGCCAGCAGCGCCCCCAGTCGAGAGACCCAGTACTTC. It specifies CASSAPSRETQYF. The rearrangement links TRBV9 to TRBJ2-5; D is ambiguous. Trimming took 3 bases from V and 4 from J, leaving 10 bases between them. The CDR3 extends over 13 amino acids. Germline lookup yields CDR1 SGDLS and CDR2 YYNGEE. Drawing the rest from reference TRBV9 and TRBJ2-5, the complete variable domain is DSGVTQTPKHLITATGQRVTLRCSPRSGDLSVYWYQQSLDQGLQFLIQYYNGEERAKGNILERFSAQQFPDLHSELNLSSLELGDSALYFCASSAPSRETQYFGPGTRLLVL.

CDR3 coding DNA: TGTGCCAGCTCACCAACCCCTACAGACGGGAGCTCCTATAATTCACCCCTCCACTTT. Translated: CASSPTPTDGSSYNSPLHF. The chain carries TRBV18 and TRBJ1-6; D not certain. V lost 2 bases and J 0 bases, leaving 17 bases between the germline ends. This CDR3 has 19 residues. From germline, CDR1 is KGHSH and CDR2 LQKENI.

The CDR3 DNA sequence: TGTGCCAGCAGCTTAGAGGGGGGGGCTCAGCCCCAGCATTTT. This encodes CASSLEGGAQPQHF. V usage is TRBV11-2 and J usage is TRBJ1-5, with D perhaps TRBD1 (6 bases). Germline assignment: CDR1 SGHAT and CDR2 FQNNGV. The CDR3 totals 14 residues. The ends were cut back, 0 bases at V and 6 bases at J, with 9 bases in the middle.

This clone was found a few times. The V and J genes are TRBV10-2 and TRBJ2-7; 7 bases agree with TRBD1. CDR3 length: 13 amino acids. Per the germline V gene, CDR1 is WSHSY and CDR2 is SAAADI. V was pared by 7 bases and J by 0 bases, with 3 bases of the junction left unmatched. This chain's CDR3 is CASIGDSSYEQYF. The CDR3 bases are TGCGCCAGCATTGGGGACAGCTCCTACGAGCAGTACTTC.

V usage is TRBV13 and J usage is TRBJ1-4, with TRBD1 identical over 9 bases. Germline values: CDR1 PRHDT, CDR2 FYEKMQ (reference sequence). This CDR3 comprises 17 residues. The ends lost 2 bases at V and 10 bases at J; junction bases unmatched: 14. The CDR3 loop is CASSLSPLRDREGKLFF. The CDR3 DNA reads TGTGCCAGCAGCTTAAGCCCCCTCCGGGACAGGGAAGGAAAACTGTTTTTT. Drawing the rest from reference TRBV13 and TRBJ1-4, the complete variable domain is AAGVIQSPRHLIKEKRETATLKCYPIPRHDTVYWYQQGPGQDPQFLISFYEKMQSDKGSIPDRFSAQQFSDYHSELNMSSLELGDSALYFCASSLSPLRDREGKLFFGSGTQLSVL.

The chain couples TRBV27 to TRBJ2-1; maybe TRBD1 (7 bases). CDR3 length: 14 amino acids. The germline CDR1 and CDR2 sequences are MNHEY and SMNVEV (reference sequence). The ends were cut back, 6 bases at V and 3 bases at J, with 12 bases in the middle. The CDR3 DNA reads TGTGCCAGCAGGGAGGGGGCGAACTACAATGAGCAGTTCTTC. Residues: CASREGANYNEQFF.

The chain is built from TRBV5-4 and TRBJ1-2; tentatively, D is TRBD1 (5 bases). V dropped 4 bases and J dropped 1 base, with 14 bases sitting between them. Germline CDR1 SGHNT, CDR2 YYREEE (reference sequence). The CDR3 is 15 amino acids. This CDR3 reads CASSAFSGFNYGYTF. CDR3 coding DNA: TGTGCCAGCAGCGCCTTTTCAGGGTTTAACTATGGCTACACCTTC.

This clone was seen a handful of times. The V and J genes are TRBV6-5 and TRBJ1-6, with 8 bases identical to TRBD1. CDR3 length equals 14 residues. After removal of 6 bases from V and 7 bases from J, the junction contained 5 bases not matched to a gene. The V gene's germline CDR1 is MNHEY and CDR2 SVGAGI. For the CDR3, the DNA is TGTGCCAGCAGCGACCGGGACAGGAATTCACCCCTCCACTTT. It encodes CASSDRDRNSPLHF.

J is TRBJ2-7 and V is TRBV7-9, with 7 bases matching TRBD2. CDR3 size: 13 residues. The germline gives CDR1 SEHNR, CDR2 FQNEAQ (reference sequence). V was clipped by 7 bases and J by 2 bases; unmatched bases: 5. The CDR3 protein is CASTLAEPYEQYF. The DNA of the CDR3 is TGTGCCAGCACCCTAGCGGAACCCTACGAGCAGTACTTC.

This clone was recorded only once. V usage is TRBV7-9 and J usage is TRBJ1-4, with D hard to call. The CDR3 is 15 amino acids. CDR1 and CDR2 from the germline V gene are SEHNR and FQNEAQ (reference sequence). Deletions cut 5 bases from V and 6 bases from J, with 16 bases between. The CDR3 loop reads CASSLKTGEDEKLFF. Written as DNA, the CDR3 is TGTGCCAGCAGCCTAAAGACGGGTGAGGATGAAAAACTGTTTTTT.

The chain is built from TRBV19 and TRBJ1-2; TRBD1 might be the D (6 bases). Germline V CDR1 and CDR2: LNHDA, SQIVND (reference sequence). The CDR3 contains 13 residues. V shed 10 bases and J shed 8 bases, with 20 bases lying between them. Written as DNA, the CDR3 is TGTGCCATCGACACAGGGAATGGTGAGGGCTACACCTTC. The encoded protein is CAIDTGNGEGYTF.

V and J are TRBV7-2 and TRBJ2-7, with TRBD2 identical over 9 bases. This CDR3 has 16 residues. V lost 2 bases, J lost 3 bases, and 8 bases stayed unmatched. CDR1 is SGHTA and CDR2 is FQGNSA in the germline V gene. The chain's CDR3 is CASSLSAGGRGYEQYF. The CDR3 DNA reads as TGTGCCAGCAGCTTATCTGCGGGAGGGCGAGGCTACGAGCAGTACTTC.

The chain carries TRBV7-9 and TRBJ2-7; D unresolved. The V and J ends lost 4 bases and 2 bases respectively, with 15 bases between them. The CDR3 spans 15 residues. In germline, CDR1 is SEHNR, CDR2 FQNEAQ (reference sequence). CDR3 region: CASSSKAAPTYEQYF. The CDR3 coding sequence is TGTGCCAGCAGCTCGAAGGCAGCGCCTACCTACGAGCAGTACTTC.

V is TRBV9 and J is TRBJ2-2; D could derive from TRBD1 or TRBD2 (5 bases each). The germline V and J ends were trimmed by 1 base and 0 bases, with 13 bases remaining between them. This CDR3 is 17 amino acids long. Germline V gives CDR1 SGDLS, CDR2 YYNGEE. The CDR3 reads CASSVNPRGANTGELFF. In DNA form, the CDR3 reads TGTGCCAGCAGCGTAAATCCCCGGGGCGCGAACACCGGGGAGCTGTTTTTT.

The chain couples TRBV4-3 to TRBJ2-3; 12 nucleotides match TRBD1. Trimming removed 3 bases from V and 6 bases from J; junction bases left unmatched: 7. The CDR3 runs to 16 residues. Germline lookup yields CDR1 LGHNA and CDR2 YSLEER. CDR3 sequence (DNA): TGCGCCAGCAGCCAGGGGACAGGGGGCGCGTTGGATACGCAGTATTTT. It codes for CASSQGTGGALDTQYF.

The rearrangement links TRBV27 to TRBJ2-1; TRBD2 might be the D (6 bases). The germline gives CDR1 MNHEY, CDR2 SMNVEV (reference sequence). This CDR3 has 15 residues. Trimming pared 3 bases from V and 4 bases from J, leaving 13 bases between. The CDR3 DNA sequence: TGTGCCAGCAGTTTTTTGGCGGGGTCGTACAATGAGCAGTTCTTC. Its protein is CASSFLAGSYNEQFF.

V gene TRBV5-4 combines with J gene TRBJ1-6; 8 nucleotides align to TRBD1. V lost 4 bases, J lost 8 bases, and 8 bases stayed unmatched. CDR3 length: 15 residues. CDR1 and CDR2 (germline): SGHNT, YYREEE (reference sequence). DNA for the CDR3: TGTGCCAGCAGCGCGGCCCAGGGGGCGCATTCACCCCTCCACTTT. Protein product: CASSAAQGAHSPLHF.

The gene calls are TRBV11-2 and TRBJ2-5; D might be TRBD1 or TRBD2, each matching 5 bases. Deletions cut 5 bases from V and 2 bases from J, with 15 bases between. The CDR3 is 15 residues long. Germline V lookup: CDR1 SGHAT, CDR2 FQNNGV. The CDR3 protein is CASSEGQGPQETQYF. CDR3 bases: TGTGCCAGCAGCGAGGGGCAAGGGCCACAAGAGACCCAGTACTTC.

V and J are TRBV30 and TRBJ1-1, with 9 bases identical to TRBD1. CDR1 and CDR2 from the germline V gene are GTSNPN and SVGIG (reference sequence). V lost 1 base to trimming and J lost 8 bases; unmatched junction nucleotides: 2. The CDR3 extends over 12 amino acids. This chain's CDR3 is CAWSGDRAEAFF. DNA for the CDR3: TGTGCCTGGAGTGGGGACAGGGCCGAAGCTTTCTTT.

The CDR3 loop reads CAWIQGVHEQYF. The CDR3 DNA reads as TGTGCCTGGATACAGGGGGTCCACGAGCAGTACTTC. The chain recombines TRBV30 with TRBJ2-7; 8 positions match TRBD1. The CDR3 sequence is 12 residues long. Per germline, CDR1 GTSNPN and CDR2 SVGIG (reference sequence). The V and J ends lost 4 bases and 5 bases, in that order; junction bases with no gene match: 4.

The chain uses TRBV15 and TRBJ2-7; 9 bases are shared with TRBD1. J was trimmed by 5 bases and V by 0 bases; bases with no gene match: 8. Germline V gene data show CDR1 as LNHNV and CDR2 as YYDKDF (reference sequence). The CDR3 extends over 16 amino acids. DNA of the CDR3: TGTGCCACCAGCAGAGACTCCGGGACAGGGATCAACGAGCAGTACTTC. It codes for CATSRDSGTGINEQYF.

This rearrangement joins TRBV7-3 to TRBJ2-3; 8 nucleotides line up with TRBD2. CDR3 size: 15 residues. The V gene end was trimmed by 5 bases and the J gene end by 0 bases; junction bases not matched to a gene: 4. In germline, CDR1 is SGHTA, CDR2 FQGTGA. The chain's CDR3 is CASSLAGGSTDTQYF. The CDR3 region has the DNA TGTGCCAGCAGCCTGGCGGGGGGAAGCACAGATACGCAGTATTTT.